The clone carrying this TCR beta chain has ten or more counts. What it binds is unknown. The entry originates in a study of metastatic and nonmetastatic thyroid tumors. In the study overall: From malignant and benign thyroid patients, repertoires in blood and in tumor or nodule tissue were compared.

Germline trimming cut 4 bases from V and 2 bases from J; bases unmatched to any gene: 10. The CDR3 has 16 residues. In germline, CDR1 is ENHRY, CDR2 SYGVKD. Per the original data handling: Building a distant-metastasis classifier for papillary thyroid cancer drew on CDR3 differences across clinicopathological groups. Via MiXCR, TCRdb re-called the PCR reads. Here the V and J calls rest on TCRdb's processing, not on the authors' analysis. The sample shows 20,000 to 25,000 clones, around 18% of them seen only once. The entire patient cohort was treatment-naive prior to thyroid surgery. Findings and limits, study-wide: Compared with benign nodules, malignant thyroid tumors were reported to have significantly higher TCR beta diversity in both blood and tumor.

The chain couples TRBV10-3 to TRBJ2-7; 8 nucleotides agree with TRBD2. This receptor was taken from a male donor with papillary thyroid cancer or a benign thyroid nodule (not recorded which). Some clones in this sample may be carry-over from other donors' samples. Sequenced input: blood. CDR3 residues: CAISGLAGTRAYEQYF. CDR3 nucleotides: TGTGCCATCAGTGGCCTCGCCGGGACTAGGGCCTACGAGCAGTACTTC.